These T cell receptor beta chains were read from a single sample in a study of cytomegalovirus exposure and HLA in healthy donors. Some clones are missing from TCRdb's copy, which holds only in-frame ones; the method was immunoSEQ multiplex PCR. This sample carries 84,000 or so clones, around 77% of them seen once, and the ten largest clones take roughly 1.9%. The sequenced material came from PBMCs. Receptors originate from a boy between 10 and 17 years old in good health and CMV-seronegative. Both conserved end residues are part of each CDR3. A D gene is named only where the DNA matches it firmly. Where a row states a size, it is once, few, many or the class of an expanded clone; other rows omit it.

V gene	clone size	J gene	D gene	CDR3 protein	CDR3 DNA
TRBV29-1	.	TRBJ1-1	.	CTVRGLMNTEAFF	TGCACCGTTAGAGGACTCATGAACACTGAAGCTTTCTTT
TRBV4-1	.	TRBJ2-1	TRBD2	CASSSRTSGSLRAYNEQFF	TGCGCCAGCAGCTCCCGGACTAGCGGGAGCCTCCGCGCCTACAATGAGCAGTTCTTC
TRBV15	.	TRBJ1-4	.	CATSPRQATNEKLFF	TGTGCCACCAGCCCTCGACAGGCGACTAATGAAAAACTGTTTTTT
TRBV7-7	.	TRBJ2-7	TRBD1	CASSVGQGPPSEQYF	TGTGCCAGCAGCGTAGGACAGGGACCCCCCAGCGAGCAGTACTTC
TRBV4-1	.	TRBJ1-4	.	CASSQVAGGLGEKLFF	TGCGCCAGCAGCCAAGTTGCGGGTGGGTTAGGTGAAAAACTGTTTTTT
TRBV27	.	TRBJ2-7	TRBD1	CASSWGQGESEQYF	TGTGCCAGCAGCTGGGGACAGGGGGAAAGCGAGCAGTACTTC
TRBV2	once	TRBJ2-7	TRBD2	CASSDISGRAGVSYEQYF	TGTGCCAGCAGTGATATTAGCGGGAGGGCCGGAGTTTCCTACGAGCAGTACTTC
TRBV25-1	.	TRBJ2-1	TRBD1	CASSVGRGRLGKQFF	TGTGCCAGCAGCGTCGGAAGGGGGCGATTGGGGAAGCAGTTCTTC
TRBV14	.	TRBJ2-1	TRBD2	CASSHTIAGEQFF	TGTGCCAGCAGCCACACGATAGCGGGGGAGCAGTTCTTC
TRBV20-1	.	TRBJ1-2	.	CSARRGPLYTF	TGCAGTGCTAGACGCGGGCCCCTCTACACCTTC
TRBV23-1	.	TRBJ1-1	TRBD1	CATGTVGTEAFF	TGCGCCACCGGGACAGTCGGTACTGAAGCTTTCTTT
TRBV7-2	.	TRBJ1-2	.	CASSLNGYTF	TGTGCCAGCAGCCTTAATGGCTACACCTTC
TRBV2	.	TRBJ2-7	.	CASSQGYEQYF	TGTGCCAGCAGTCAGGGATACGAGCAGTACTTC
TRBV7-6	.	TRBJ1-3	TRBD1	CASSFVAGTAGNTIYF	TGTGCCAGCAGCTTCGTCGCCGGGACAGCTGGAAACACCATATATTTT
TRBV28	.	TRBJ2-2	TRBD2	CASSRRTSSGELFF	TGTGCCAGCAGTCGAAGGACTAGTTCGGGGGAGCTGTTTTTT
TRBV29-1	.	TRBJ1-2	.	CSVVGAGYGYTF	TGCAGCGTGGTGGGGGCTGGCTATGGCTACACCTTC